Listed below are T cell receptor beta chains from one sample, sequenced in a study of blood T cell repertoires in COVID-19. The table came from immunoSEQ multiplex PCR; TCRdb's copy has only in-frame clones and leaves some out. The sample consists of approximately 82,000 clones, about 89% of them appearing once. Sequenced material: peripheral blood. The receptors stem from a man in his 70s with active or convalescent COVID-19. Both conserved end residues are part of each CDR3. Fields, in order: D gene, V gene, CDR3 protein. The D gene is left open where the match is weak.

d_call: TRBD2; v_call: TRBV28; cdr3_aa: CASTSGGSYNEQFF
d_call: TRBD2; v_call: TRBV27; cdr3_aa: CASSFSGDYNEQFF
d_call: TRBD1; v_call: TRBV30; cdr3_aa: CAWNGQGVIYGYTF
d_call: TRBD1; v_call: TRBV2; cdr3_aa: CASRGTGEELFF
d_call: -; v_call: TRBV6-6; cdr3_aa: CASSPAGNYGYTF
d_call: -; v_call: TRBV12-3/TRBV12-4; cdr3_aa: CASSHDSNYGYTF
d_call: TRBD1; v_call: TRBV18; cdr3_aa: CASSPKNRQGVRNTEAFF
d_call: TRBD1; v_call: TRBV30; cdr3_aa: CAWSSTGGANYGYTF
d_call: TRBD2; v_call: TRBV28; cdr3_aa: CASSLTSAWDNEQFF
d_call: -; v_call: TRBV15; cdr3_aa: CATSRGRGGSTDTQYF
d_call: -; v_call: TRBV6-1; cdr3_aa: CASSEVMGADNQPQHF
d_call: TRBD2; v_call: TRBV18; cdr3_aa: CASSPPDRAGDYEQYF
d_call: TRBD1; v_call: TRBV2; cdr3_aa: CASRTDRDTEAFF
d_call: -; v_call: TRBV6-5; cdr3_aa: CASSTAATENTEAFF
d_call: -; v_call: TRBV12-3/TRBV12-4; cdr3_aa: CASNHYRNTEAFF
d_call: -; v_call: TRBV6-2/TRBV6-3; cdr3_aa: CASSYSYGSSYNEQFF
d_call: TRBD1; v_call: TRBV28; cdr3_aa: CASRSGQGNIQYF
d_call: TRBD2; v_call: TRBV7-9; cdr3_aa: CASSPELAGIYQQYF
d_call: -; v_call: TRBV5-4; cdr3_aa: CASSSNSGTYEQYF
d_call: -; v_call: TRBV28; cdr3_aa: CASRRGAYGYTF
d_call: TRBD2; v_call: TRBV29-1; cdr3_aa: CSVVAGGEVDTQYF
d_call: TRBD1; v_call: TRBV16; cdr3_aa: CASKGTGNYEQYF
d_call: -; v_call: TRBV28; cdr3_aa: CASRSGTYNSPLHF
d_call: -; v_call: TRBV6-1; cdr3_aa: CASSERLGSDTQYF
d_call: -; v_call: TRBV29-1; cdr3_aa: CSDRASSNQPQHF
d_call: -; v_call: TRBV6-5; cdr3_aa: CASSYSKQGGGYTF
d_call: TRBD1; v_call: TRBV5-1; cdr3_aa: CASSEDRGLAGYTF
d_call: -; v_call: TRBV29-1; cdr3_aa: CSVDLQEHDVIGYTF
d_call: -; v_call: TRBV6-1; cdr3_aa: CASSYEDSYEQYF
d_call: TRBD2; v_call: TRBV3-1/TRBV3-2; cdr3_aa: CASSRGTSGGETQYF
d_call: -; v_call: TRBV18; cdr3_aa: CASSLISGGQETQYF
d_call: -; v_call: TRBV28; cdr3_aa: CASSLDSGGGNEKLFF
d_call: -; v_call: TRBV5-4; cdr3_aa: CAAGGEVSNEQFF
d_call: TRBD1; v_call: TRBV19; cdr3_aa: CASSIRGTGRPNEKLFF
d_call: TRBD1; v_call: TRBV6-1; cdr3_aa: CASSDRGISYEQYF
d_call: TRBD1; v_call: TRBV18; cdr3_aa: CASSPSEGQGAGYTF
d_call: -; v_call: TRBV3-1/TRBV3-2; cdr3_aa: CASSSTGSYNEQFF
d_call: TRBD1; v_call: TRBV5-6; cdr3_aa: CASSTTGGQPQHF
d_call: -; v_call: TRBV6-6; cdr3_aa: CASSYGAGASSYEQYF
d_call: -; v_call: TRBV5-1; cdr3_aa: CASSFSIPGQMFGNTEAFF
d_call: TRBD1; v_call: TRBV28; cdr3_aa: CASSLLDREIYEQYF